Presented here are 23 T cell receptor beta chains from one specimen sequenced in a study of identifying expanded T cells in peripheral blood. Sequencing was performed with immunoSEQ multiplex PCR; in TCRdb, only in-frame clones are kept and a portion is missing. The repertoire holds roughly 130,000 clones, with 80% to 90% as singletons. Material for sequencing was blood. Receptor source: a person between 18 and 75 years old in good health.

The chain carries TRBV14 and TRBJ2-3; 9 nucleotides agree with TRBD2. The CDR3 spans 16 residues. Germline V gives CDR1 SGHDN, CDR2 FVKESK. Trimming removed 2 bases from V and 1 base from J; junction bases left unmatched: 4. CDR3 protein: CASSQYAGGGTDTQYF. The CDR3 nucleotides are TGTGCCAGCAGCCAATATGCGGGAGGGGGCACAGATACGCAGTATTTT.

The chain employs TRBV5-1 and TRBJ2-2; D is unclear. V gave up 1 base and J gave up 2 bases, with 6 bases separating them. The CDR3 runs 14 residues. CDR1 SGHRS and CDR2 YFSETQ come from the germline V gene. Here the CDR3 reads CASSLLANTGELFF. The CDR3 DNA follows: TGCGCCAGCAGCTTGTTAGCAAACACCGGGGAGCTGTTTTTT.

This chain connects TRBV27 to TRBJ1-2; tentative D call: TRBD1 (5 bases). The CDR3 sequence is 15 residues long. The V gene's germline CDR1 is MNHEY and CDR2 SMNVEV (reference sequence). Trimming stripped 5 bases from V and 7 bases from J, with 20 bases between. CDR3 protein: CASSPSNPVQGGYTF. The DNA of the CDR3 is TGTGCCAGCAGTCCAAGTAACCCTGTGCAGGGTGGCTACACCTTC.

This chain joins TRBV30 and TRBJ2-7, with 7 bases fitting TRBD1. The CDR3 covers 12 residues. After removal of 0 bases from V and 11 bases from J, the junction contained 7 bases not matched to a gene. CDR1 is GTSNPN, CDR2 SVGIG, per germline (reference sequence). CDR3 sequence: CAWSVTGEDEYF. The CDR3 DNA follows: TGTGCCTGGAGTGTAACAGGGGAAGATGAGTACTTC.

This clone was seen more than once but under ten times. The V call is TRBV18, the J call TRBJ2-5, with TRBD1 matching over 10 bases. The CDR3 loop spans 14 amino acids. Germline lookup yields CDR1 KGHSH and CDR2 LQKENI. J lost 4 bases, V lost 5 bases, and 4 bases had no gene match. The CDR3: CASSEGTGAETQYF. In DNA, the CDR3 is TGTGCCAGCTCAGAAGGGACAGGGGCAGAGACCCAGTACTTC.

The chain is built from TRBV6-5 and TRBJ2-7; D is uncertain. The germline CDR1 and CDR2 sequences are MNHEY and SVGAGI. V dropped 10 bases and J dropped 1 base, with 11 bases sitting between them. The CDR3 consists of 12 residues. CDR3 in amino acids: CATGLGSYEQYF. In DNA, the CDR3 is TGTGCCACTGGCCTAGGATCCTACGAGCAGTACTTC.

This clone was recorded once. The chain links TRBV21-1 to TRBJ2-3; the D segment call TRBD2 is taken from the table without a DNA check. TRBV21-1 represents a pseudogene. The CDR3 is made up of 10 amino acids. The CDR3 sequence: CASSAKTQYF. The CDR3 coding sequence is TGTGCCAGCAGCGCTAAGACGCAGTATTTT.

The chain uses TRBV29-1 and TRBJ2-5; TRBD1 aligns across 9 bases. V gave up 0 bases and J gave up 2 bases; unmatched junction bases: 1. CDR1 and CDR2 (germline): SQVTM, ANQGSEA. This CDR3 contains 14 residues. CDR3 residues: CSVEEGTGQETQYF. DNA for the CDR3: TGCAGCGTTGAAGAGGGGACAGGGCAAGAGACCCAGTACTTC. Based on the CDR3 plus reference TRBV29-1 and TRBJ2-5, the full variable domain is SAVISQKPSRDICQRGTSLTIQCQVDSQVTMMFWYRQQPGQSLTLIATANQGSEATYESGFVIDKFPISRPNLTFSTLTVSNMSPEDSSIYLCSVEEGTGQETQYFGPGTRLLVL.

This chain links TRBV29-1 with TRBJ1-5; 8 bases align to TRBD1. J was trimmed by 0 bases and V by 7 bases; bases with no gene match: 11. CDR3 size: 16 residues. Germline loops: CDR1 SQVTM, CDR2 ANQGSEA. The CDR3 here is CSAKMTGAHSNQPQHF. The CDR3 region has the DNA TGCAGCGCCAAAATGACAGGGGCCCATAGCAATCAGCCCCAGCATTTT.

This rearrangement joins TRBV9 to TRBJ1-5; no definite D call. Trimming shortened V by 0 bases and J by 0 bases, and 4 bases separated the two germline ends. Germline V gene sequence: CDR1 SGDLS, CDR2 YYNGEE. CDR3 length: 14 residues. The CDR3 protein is CASSVEGSNQPQHF. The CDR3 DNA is TGTGCCAGCAGCGTAGAGGGTAGCAATCAGCCCCAGCATTTT.

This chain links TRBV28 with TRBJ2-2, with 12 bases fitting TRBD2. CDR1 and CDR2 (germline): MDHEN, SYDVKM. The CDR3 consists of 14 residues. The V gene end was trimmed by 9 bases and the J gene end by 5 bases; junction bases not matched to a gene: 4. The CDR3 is CASLLAGGTGELFF. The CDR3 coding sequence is TGTGCCAGTCTACTAGCGGGAGGTACCGGGGAGCTGTTTTTT.

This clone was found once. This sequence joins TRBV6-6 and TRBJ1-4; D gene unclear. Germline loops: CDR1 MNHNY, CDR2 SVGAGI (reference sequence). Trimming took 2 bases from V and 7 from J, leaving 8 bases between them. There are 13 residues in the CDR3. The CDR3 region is CASSYDSGEKLFF. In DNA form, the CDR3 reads TGTGCCAGCAGTTACGACTCTGGTGAAAAACTGTTTTTT.

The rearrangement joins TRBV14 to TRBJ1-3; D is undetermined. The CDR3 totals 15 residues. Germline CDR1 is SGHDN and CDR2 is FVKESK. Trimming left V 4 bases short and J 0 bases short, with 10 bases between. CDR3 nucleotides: TGTGCCAGCAGCCGAGGACTGATCTCTGGAAACACCATATATTTT. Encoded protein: CASSRGLISGNTIYF.

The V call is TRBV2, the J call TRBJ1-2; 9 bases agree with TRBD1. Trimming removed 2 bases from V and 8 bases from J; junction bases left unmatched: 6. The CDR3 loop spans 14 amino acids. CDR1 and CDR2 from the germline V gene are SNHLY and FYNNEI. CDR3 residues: CASSEWDRVGGYTF. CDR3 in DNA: TGTGCCAGCAGTGAATGGGACAGGGTCGGCGGCTACACCTTC. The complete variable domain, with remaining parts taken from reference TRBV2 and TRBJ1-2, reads EPEVTQTPSHQVTQMGQEVILRCVPISNHLYFYWYRQILGQKVEFLVSFYNNEISEKSEIFDDQFSVERPDGSNFTLKIRSTKLEDSAMYFCASSEWDRVGGYTFGSGTRLTVV.

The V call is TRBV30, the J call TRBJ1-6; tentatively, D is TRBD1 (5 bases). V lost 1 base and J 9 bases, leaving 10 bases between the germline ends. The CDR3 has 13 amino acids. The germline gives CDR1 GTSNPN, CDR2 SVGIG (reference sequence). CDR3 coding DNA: TGTGCCTGGAGTGGGGGGTCGGGTTCACCCCTCCACTTT. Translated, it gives CAWSGGSGSPLHF.

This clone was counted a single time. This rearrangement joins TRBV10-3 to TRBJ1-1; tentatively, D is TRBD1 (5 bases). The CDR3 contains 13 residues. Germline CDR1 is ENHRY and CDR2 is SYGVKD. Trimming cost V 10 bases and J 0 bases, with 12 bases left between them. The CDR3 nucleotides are TGTGCCACTACAGACAGCCTGAACACTGAAGCTTTCTTT. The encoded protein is CATTDSLNTEAFF.

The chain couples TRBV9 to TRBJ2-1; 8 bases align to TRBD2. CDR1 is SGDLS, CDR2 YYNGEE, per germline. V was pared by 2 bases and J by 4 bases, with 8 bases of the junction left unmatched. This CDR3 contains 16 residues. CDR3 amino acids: CASSVGAGDPYNEQFF. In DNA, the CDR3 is TGTGCCAGCAGCGTGGGAGCGGGGGACCCATACAATGAGCAGTTCTTC.

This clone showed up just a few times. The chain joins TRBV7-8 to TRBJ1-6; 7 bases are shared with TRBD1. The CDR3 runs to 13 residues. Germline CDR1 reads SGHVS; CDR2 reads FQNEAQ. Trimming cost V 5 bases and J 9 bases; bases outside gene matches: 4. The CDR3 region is CASSRGRGSPLHF. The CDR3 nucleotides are TGTGCCAGCAGCAGGGGGCGGGGTTCACCCCTCCACTTT.

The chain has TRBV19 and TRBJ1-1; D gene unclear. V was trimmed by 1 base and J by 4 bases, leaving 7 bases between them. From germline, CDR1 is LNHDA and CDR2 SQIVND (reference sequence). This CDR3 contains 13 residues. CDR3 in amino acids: CASSIVGITEAFF. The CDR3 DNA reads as TGTGCCAGTAGTATAGTAGGCATCACTGAAGCTTTCTTT.

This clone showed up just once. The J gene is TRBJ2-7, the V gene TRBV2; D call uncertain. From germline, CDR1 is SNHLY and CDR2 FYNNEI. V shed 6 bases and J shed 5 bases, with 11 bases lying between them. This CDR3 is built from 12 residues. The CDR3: CASSDEVNEQYF. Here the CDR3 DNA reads TGTGCCAGCAGCGATGAGGTCAACGAGCAGTACTTC.

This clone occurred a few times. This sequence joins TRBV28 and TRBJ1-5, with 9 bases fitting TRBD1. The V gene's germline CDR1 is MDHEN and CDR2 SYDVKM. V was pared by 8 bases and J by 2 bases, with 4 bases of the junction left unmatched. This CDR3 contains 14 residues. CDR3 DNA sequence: TGTGCCAGCCTGGGACAGGGTGGCAATCAGCCCCAGCATTTT. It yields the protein CASLGQGGNQPQHF.

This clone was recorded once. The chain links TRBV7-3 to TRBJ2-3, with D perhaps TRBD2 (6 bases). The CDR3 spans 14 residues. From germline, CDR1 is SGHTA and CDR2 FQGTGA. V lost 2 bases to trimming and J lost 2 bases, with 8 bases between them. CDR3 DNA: TGTGCCAGCAGCTTACGGGAGACCACAGATACGCAGTATTTT. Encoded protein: CASSLRETTDTQYF.

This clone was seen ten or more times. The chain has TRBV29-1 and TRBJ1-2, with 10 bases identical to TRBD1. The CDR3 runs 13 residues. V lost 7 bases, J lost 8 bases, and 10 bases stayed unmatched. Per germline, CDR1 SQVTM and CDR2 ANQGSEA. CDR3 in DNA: TGCAGCGCTAGGGACAGGGGAAGTGAGGGCTACACCTTC. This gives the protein CSARDRGSEGYTF.